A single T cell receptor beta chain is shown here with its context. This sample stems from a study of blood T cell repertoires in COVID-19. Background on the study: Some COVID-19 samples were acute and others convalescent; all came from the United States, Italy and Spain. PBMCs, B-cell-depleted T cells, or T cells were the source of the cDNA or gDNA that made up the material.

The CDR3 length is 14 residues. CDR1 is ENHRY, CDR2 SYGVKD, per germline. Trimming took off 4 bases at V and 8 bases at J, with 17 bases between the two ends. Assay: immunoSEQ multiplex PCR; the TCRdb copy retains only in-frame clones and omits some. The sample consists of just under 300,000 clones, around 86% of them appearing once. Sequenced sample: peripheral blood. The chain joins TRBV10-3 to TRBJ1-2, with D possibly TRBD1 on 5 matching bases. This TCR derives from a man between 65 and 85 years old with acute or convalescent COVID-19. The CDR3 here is CAISAQGGEWGYTF. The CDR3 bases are TGTGCCATCAGTGCTCAGGGAGGGGAGTGGGGCTACACCTTC.